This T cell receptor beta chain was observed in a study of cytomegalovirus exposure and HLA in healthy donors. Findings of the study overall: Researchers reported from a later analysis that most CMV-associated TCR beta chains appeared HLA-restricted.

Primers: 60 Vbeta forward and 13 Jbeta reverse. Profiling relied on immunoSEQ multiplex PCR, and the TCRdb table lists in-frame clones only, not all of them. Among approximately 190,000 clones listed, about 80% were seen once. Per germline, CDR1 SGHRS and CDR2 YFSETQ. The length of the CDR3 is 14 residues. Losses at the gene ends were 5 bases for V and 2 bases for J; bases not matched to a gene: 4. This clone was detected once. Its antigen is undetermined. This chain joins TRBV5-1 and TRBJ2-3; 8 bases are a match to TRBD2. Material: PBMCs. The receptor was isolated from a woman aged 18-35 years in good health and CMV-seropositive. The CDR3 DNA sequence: TGCGCCAGCAGGATAGCGGGGACCACAGATACGCAGTATTTT. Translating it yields CASRIAGTTDTQYF.